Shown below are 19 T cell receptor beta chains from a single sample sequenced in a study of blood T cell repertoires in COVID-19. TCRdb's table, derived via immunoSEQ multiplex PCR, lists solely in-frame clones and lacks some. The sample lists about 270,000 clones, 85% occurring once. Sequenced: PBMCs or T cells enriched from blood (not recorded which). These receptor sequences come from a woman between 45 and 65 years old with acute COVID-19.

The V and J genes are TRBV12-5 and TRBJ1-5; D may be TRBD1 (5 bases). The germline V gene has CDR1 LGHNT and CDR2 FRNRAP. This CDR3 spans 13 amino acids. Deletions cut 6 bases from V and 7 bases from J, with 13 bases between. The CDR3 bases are TGTGCTAGTGGCCCCATGGGGGGGCAGCCCCAGCATTTT. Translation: CASGPMGGQPQHF.

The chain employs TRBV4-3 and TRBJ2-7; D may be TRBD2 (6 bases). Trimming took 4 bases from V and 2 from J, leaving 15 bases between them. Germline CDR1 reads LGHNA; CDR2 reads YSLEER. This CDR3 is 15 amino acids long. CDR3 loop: CASSRDHRGTYEQYF. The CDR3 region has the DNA TGCGCCAGCAGCCGCGACCACCGCGGGACCTACGAGCAGTACTTC.

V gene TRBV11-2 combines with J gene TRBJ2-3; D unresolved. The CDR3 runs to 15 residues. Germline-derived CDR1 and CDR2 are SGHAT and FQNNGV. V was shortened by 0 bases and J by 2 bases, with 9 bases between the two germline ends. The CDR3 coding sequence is TGTGCCAGCAGCTTAGAATTCCAGATCACAGATACGCAGTATTTT. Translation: CASSLEFQITDTQYF.

CDR3 in amino acids: CASGSGGPYEQYF. CDR3 sequence (DNA): TGTGCCAGCGGAAGCGGGGGCCCTTACGAGCAGTACTTC. This chain uses TRBV6-6 with TRBJ2-7; TRBD2 matches 8 bases. CDR3 size: 13 residues. Per the germline V gene, CDR1 is MNHNY and CDR2 is SVGAGI (reference sequence). Germline trimming cut 8 bases from V and 4 bases from J; bases unmatched to any gene: 7.

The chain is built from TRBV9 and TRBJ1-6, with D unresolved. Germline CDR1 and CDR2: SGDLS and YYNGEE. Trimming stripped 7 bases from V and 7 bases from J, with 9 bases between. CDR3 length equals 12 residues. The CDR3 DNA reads TGTGCCAGCGGACTGATAAATTCACCCCTCCACTTT. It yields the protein CASGLINSPLHF. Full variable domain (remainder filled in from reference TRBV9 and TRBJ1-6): DSGVTQTPKHLITATGQRVTLRCSPRSGDLSVYWYQQSLDQGLQFLIQYYNGEERAKGNILERFSAQQFPDLHSELNLSSLELGDSALYFCASGLINSPLHFGNGTRLTVT.

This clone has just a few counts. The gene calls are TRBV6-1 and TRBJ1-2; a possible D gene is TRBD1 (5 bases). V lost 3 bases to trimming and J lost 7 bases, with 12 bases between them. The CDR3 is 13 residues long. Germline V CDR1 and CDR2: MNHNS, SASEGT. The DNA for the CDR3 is TGTGCCAGCAGTGACCCCCAGGGTTTTGGCTACACCTTC. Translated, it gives CASSDPQGFGYTF.

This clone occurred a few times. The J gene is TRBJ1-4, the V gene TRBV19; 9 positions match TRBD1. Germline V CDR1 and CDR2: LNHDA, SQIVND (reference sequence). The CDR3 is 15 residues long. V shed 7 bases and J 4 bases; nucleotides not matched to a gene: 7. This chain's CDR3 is CASTSATGGNEKLFF. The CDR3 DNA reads TGTGCCAGTACCTCAGCGACAGGGGGTAATGAAAAACTGTTTTTT.

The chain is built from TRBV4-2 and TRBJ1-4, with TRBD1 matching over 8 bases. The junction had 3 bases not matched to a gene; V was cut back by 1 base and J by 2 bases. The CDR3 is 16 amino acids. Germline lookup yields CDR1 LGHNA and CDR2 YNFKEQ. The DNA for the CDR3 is TGTGCCAGCAGCCAAGGTTACAGGGGGACTAATGAAAAACTGTTTTTT. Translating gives CASSQGYRGTNEKLFF.

CDR3 sequence reads: CASSQDLQKEKLFF. CDR3 sequence (DNA): TGCGCCAGCAGCCAAGACCTGCAGAAGGAAAAACTGTTTTTT. This rearrangement joins TRBV4-3 to TRBJ1-4, with D unresolved. Trimming removed 0 bases from V and 8 bases from J, with 10 bases in between. Germline V CDR1 and CDR2: LGHNA, YSLEER. The CDR3 has 14 residues.

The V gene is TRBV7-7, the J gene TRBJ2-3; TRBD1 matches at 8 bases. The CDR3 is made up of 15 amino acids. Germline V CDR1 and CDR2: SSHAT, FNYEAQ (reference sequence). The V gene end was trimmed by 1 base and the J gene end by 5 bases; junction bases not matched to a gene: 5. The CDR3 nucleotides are TGTGCCAGCAGCTTAGGGACAGGGATGATAGATACGCAGTATTTT. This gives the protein CASSLGTGMIDTQYF.

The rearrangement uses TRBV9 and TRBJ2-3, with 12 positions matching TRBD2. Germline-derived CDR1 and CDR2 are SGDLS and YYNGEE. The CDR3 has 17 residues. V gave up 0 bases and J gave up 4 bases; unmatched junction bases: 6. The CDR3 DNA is TGTGCCAGCAGCGTAGGGGCTAGCGGGGGGGCAGCAGATACGCAGTATTTT. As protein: CASSVGASGGAADTQYF.

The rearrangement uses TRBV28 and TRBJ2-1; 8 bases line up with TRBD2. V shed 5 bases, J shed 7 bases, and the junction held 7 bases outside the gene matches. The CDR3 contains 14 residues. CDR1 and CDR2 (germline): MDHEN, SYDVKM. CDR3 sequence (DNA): TGTGCCAGCAGTGCCCACTCGGGGGGGAATGAGCAGTTCTTC. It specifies CASSAHSGGNEQFF.

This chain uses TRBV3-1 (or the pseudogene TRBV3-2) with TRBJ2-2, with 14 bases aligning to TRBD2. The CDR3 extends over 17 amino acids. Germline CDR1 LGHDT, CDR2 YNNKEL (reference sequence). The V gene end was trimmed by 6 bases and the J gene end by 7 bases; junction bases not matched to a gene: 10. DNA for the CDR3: TGTGCCAGCAGTTTGGGACTAGCGGGGGCCTACGGCGGGGAGCTGTTTTTT. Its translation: CASSLGLAGAYGGELFF.

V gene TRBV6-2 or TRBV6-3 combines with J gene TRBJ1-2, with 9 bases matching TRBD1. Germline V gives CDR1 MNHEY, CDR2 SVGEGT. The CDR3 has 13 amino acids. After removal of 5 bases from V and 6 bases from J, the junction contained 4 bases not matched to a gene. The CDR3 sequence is CASSGQGWNGYTF. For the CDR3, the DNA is TGTGCCAGCAGTGGACAGGGGTGGAATGGCTACACCTTC.

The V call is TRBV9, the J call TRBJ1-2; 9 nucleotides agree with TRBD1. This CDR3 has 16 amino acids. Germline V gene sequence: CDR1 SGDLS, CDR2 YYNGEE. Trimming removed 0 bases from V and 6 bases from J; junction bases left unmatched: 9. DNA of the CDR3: TGTGCCAGCAGCGTAGGGGGACAGGGAGTGGGCGATGGCTACACCTTC. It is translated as CASSVGGQGVGDGYTF.

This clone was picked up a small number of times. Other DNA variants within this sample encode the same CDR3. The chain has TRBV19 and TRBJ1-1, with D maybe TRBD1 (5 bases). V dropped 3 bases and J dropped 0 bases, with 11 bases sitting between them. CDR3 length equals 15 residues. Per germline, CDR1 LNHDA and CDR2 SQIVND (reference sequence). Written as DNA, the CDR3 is TGTGCCAGTAGTATTGGGGGGGAGATGAACACTGAAGCTTTCTTT. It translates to CASSIGGEMNTEAFF.

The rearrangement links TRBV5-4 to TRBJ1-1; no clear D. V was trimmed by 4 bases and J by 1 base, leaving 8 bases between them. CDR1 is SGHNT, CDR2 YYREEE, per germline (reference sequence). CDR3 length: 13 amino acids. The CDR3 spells CASSPRENTEAFF. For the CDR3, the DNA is TGTGCCAGCAGCCCTCGGGAGAACACTGAAGCTTTCTTT.

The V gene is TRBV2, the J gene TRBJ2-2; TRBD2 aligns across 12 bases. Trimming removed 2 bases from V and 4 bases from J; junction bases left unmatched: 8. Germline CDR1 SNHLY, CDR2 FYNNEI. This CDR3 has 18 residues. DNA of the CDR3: TGTGCCAGCAGTGAATCGGCTAGCGGGGGGGCCGTCACCGGGGAGCTGTTTTTT. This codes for CASSESASGGAVTGELFF.

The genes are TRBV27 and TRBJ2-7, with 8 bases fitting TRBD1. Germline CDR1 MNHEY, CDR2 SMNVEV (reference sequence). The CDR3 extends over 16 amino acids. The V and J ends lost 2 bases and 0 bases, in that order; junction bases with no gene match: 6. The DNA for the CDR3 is TGTGCCAGCAGTTTAGGCGGACAGGGAGTCTCCTACGAGCAGTACTTC. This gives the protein CASSLGGQGVSYEQYF.